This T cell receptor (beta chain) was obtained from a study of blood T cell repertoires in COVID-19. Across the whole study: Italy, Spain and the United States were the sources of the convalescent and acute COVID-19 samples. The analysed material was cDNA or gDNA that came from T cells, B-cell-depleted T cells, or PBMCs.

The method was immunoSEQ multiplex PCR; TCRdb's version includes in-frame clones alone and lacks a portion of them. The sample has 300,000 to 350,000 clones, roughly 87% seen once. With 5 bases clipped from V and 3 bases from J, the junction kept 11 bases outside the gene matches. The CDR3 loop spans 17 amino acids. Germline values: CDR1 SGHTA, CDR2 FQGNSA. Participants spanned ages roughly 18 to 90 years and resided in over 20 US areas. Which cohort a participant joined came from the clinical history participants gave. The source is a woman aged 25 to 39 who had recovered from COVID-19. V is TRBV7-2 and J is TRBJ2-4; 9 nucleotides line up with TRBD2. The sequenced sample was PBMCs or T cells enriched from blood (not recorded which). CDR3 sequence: CASSGSGGLGGKNIQYF. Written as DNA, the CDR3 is TGTGCCAGCAGCGGTAGCGGGGGACTGGGGGGCAAAAACATTCAGTACTTC.